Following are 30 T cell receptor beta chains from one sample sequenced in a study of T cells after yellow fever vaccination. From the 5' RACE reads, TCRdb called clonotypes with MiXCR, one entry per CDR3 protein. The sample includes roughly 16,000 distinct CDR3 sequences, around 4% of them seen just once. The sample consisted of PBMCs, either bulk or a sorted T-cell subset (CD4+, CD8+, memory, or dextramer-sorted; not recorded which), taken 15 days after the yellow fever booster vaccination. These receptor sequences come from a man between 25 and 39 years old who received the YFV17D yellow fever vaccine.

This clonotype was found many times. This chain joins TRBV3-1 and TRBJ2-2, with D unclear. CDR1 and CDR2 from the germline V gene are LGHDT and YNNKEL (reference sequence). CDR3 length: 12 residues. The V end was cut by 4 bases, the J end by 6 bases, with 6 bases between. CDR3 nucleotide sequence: TGTGCCAGCAGCCGCAACCCCGGGGAGCTGTTTTTT. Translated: CASSRNPGELFF.

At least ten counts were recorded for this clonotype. DNA for the CDR3: TGTGCCAGCAGTTGGGGTACAGATACGCAGTATTTT. Encoded protein: CASSWGTDTQYF. The V gene is TRBV27, the J gene TRBJ2-3, with no clear D. This CDR3 spans 12 amino acids. Germline CDR1 is MNHEY and CDR2 is SMNVEV (reference sequence). Trimming stripped 4 bases from V and 3 bases from J, with 5 bases between.

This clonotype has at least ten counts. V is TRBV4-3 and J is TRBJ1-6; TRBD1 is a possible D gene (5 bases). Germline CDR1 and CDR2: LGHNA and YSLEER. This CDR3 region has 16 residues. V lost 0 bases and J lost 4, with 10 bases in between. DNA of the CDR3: TGCGCCAGCAGCCAAGAGTCGGGGCCTTATAATTCACCCCTCCACTTT. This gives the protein CASSQESGPYNSPLHF.

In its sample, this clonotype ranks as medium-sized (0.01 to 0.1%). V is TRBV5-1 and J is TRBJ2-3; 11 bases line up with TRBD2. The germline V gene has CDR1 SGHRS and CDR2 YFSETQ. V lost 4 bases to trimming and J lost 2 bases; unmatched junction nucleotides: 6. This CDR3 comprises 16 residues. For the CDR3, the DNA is TGCGCCAGCAGCGTCGGGACTAGCGGTATCACAGATACGCAGTATTTT. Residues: CASSVGTSGITDTQYF.

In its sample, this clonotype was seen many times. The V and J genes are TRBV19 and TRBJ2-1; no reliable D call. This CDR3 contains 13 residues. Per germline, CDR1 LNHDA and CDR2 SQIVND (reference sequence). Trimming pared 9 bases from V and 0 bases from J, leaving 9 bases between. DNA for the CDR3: TGTGCCAGCCGTTGGTCCTCCTACAATGAGCAGTTCTTC. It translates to CASRWSSYNEQFF.

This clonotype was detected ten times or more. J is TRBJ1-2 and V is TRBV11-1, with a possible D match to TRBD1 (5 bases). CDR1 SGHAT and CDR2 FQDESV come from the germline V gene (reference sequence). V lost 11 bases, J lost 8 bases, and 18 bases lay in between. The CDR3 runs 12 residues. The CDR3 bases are TGTGCCTCTTGGGACCCCCGGCGGGGCTACACCTTC. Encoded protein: CASWDPRRGYTF. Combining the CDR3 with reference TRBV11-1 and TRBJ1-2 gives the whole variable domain EAEVAQSPRYKITEKSQAVAFWCDPISGHATLYWYRQILGQGPELLVQFQDESVVDDSQLPKDRFSAERLKGVDSTLKIQPAELGDSAMYLCASWDPRRGYTFGSGTRLTVV.

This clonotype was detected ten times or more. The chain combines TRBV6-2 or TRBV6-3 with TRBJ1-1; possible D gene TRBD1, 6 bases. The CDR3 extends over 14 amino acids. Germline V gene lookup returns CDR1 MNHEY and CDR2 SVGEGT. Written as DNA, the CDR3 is TGTGCGGGCAGGGGCTTTAGTGGGAACACTGAAGCTTTCTTT. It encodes CAGRGFSGNTEAFF.

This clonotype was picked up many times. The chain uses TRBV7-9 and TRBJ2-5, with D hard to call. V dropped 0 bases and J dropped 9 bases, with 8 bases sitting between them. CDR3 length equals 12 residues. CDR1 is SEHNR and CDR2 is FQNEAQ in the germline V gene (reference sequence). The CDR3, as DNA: TGTGCCAGCAGCTTAGCGGGCTACCCCCAGTACTTC. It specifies CASSLAGYPQYF.

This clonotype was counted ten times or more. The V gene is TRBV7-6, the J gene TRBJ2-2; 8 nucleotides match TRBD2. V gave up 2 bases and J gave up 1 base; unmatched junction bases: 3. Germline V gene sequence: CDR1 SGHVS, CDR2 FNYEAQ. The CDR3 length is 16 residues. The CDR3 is CASSLLTSENTGELFF. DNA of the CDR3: TGTGCCAGCAGCTTACTGACTAGCGAGAACACCGGGGAGCTGTTTTTT.

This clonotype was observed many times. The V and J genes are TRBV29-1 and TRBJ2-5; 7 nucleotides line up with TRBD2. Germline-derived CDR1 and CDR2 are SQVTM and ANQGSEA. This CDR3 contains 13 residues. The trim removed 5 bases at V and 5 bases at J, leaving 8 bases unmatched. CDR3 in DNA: TGCAGCGTTACCACGGGGGGACGGGAGACCCAGTACTTC. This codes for CSVTTGGRETQYF.

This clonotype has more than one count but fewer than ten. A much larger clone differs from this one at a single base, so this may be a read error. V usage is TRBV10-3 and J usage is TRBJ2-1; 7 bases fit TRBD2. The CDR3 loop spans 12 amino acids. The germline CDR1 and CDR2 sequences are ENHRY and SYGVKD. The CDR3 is CAITERDDEQFF. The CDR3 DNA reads TGTGCCATCACTGAGCGGGATGATGAGCAGTTCTTC.

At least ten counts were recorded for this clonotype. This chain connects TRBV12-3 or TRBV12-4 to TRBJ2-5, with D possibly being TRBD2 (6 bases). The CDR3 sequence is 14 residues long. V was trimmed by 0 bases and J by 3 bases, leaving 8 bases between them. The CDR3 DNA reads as TGTGCCAGCAGTTTAGCGGTAGCGGAAGAGACCCAGTACTTC. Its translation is CASSLAVAEETQYF.

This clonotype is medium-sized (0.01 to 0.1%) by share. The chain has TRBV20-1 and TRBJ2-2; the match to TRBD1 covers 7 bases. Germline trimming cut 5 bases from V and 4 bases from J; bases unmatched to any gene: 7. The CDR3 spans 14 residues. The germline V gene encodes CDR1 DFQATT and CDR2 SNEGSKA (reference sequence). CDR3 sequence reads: CSAQYRGTTGELFF. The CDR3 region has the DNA TGCAGTGCTCAATACAGGGGAACCACCGGGGAGCTGTTTTTT.

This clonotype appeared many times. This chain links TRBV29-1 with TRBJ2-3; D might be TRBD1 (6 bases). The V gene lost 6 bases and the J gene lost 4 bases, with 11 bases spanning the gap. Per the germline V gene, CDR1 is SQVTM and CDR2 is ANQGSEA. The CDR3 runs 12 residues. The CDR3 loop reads CSVPRTADTQYF. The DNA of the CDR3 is TGCAGCGTCCCCCGGACAGCAGATACGCAGTATTTT.

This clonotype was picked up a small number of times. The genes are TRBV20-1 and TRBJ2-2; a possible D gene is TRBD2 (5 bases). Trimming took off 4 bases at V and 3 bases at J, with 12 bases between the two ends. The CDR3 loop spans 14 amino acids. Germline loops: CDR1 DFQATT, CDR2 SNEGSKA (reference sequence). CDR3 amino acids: CSAIGGGHTGELFF. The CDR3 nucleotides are TGCAGTGCTATCGGTGGCGGGCACACCGGGGAGCTGTTTTTT.

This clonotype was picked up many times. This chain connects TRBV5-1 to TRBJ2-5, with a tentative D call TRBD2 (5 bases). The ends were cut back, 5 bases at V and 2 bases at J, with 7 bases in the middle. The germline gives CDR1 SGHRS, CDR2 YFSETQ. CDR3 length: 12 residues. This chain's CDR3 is CASSSGQETQYF. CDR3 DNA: TGCGCCAGCAGTTCGGGGCAAGAGACCCAGTACTTC.

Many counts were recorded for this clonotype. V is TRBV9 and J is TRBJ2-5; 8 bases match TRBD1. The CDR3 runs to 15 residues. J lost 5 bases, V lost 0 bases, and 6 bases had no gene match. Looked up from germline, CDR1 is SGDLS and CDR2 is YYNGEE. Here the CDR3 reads CASSVGDRIWETQYF. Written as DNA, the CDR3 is TGTGCCAGCAGCGTAGGGGACAGGATATGGGAGACCCAGTACTTC. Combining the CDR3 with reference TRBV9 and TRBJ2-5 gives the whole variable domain DSGVTQTPKHLITATGQRVTLRCSPRSGDLSVYWYQQSLDQGLQFLIQYYNGEERAKGNILERFSAQQFPDLHSELNLSSLELGDSALYFCASSVGDRIWETQYFGPGTRLLVL.

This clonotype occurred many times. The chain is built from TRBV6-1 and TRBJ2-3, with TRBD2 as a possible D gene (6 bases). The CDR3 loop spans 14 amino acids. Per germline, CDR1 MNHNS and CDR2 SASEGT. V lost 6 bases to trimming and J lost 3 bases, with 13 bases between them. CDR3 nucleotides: TGTGCCAGCAGAGGACCCGGAGGGACAGATACGCAGTATTTT. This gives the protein CASRGPGGTDTQYF.

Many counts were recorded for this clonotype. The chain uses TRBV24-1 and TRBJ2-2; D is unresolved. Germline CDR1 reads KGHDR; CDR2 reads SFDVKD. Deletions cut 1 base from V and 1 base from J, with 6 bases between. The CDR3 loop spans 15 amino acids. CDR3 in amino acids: CATSDFGENTGELFF. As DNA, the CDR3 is TGTGCCACCAGTGATTTTGGGGAGAACACCGGGGAGCTGTTTTTT.

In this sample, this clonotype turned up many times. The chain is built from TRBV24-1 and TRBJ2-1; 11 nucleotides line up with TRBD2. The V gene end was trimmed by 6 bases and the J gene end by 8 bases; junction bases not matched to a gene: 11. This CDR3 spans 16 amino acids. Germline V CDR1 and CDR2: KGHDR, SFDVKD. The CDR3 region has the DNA TGTGCCACCAGTACTGGGATTAGCGGGAGGGTTGATGAGCAGTTCTTC. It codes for CATSTGISGRVDEQFF.

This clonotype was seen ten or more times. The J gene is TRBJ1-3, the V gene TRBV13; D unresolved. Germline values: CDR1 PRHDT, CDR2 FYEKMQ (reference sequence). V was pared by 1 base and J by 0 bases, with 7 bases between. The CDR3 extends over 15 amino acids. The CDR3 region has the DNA TGTGCCAGCAGCTTAGATCGCTTCTCTGGAAACACCATATATTTT. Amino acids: CASSLDRFSGNTIYF.

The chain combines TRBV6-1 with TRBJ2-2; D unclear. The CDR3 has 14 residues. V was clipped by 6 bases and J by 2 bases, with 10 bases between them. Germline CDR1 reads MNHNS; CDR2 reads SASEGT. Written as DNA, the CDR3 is TGTGCCAGCAGCGTCGGAGCCAACACCGGGGAGCTGTTTTTT. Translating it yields CASSVGANTGELFF.

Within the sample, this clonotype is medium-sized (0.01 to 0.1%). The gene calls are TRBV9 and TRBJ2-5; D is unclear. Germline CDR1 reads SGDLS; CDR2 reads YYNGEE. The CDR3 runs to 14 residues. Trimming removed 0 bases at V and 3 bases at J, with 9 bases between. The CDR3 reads CASSVGRNKETQYF. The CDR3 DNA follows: TGTGCCAGCAGCGTAGGTCGGAACAAAGAGACCCAGTACTTC.

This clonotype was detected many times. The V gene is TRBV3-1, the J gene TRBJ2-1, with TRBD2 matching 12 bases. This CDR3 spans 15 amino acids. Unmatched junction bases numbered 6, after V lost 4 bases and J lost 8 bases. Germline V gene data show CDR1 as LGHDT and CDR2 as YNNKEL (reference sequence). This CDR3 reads CASSRPGTSGYEQFF. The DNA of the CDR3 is TGTGCCAGCAGCCGTCCCGGGACTAGCGGGTATGAGCAGTTCTTC.

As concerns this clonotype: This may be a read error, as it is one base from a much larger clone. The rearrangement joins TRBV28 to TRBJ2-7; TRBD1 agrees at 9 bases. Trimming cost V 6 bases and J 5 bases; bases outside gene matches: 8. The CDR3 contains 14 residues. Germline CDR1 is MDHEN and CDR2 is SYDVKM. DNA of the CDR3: TGTGCCAGCAGCACGGGACAGGGTCCCAACGAGCAGTACTTC. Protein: CASSTGQGPNEQYF.

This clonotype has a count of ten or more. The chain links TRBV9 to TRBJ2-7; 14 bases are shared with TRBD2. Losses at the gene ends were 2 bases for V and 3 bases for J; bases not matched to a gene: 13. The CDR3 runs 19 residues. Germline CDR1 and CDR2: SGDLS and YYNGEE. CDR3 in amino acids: CASSVSYGGTSGSIYEQYF. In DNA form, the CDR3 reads TGTGCCAGCAGCGTCTCGTATGGGGGGACTAGCGGGAGTATCTACGAGCAGTACTTC. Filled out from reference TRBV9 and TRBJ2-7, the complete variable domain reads DSGVTQTPKHLITATGQRVTLRCSPRSGDLSVYWYQQSLDQGLQFLIQYYNGEERAKGNILERFSAQQFPDLHSELNLSSLELGDSALYFCASSVSYGGTSGSIYEQYFGPGTRLTVT.

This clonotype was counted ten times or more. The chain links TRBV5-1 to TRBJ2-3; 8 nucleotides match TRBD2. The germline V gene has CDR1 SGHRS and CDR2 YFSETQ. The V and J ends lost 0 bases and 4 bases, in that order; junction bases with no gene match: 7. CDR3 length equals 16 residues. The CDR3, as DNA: TGCGCCAGCAGCTTGGGGAACGGGAGGGCCGCAGATACGCAGTATTTT. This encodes CASSLGNGRAADTQYF.

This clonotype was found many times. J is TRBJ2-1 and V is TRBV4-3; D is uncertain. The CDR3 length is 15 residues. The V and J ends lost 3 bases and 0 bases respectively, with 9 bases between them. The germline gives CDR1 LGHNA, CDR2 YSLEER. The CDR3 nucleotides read TGCGCCAGCAGCCAGATCCAGGCCTCCTACAATGAGCAGTTCTTC. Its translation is CASSQIQASYNEQFF.

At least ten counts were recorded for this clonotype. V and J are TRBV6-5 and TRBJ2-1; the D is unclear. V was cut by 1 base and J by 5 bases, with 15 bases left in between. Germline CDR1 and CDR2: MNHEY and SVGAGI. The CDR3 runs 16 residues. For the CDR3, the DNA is TGTGCCAGCAGTTACTTTCCTCAGGTTGGTAACAATGAGCAGTTCTTC. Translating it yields CASSYFPQVGNNEQFF.

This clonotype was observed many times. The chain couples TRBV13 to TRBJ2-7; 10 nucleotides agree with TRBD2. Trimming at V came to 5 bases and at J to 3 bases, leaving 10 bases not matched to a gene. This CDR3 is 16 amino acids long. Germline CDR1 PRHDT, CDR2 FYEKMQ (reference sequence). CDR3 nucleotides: TGTGCCAGCAGCCAGGCTAGCGGGAGAAGGGGCTACGAGCAGTACTTC. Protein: CASSQASGRRGYEQYF. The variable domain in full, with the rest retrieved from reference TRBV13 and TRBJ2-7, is AAGVIQSPRHLIKEKRETATLKCYPIPRHDTVYWYQQGPGQDPQFLISFYEKMQSDKGSIPDRFSAQQFSDYHSELNMSSLELGDSALYFCASSQASGRRGYEQYFGPGTRLTVT.